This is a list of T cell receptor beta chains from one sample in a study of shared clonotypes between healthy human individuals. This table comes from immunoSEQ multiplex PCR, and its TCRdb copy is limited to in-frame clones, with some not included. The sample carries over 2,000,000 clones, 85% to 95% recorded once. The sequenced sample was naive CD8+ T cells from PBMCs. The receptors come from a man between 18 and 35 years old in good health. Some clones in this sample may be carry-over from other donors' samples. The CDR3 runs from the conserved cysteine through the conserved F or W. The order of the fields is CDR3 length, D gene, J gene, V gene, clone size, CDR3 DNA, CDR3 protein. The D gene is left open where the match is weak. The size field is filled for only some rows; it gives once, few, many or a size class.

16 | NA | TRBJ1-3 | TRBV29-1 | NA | TGCAGCGTTGGGGCGGAGGGGCGCCTCTCTGGAAACACCATATATTTT | CSVGAEGRLSGNTIYF
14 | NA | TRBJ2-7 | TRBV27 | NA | TGTGCCAGCAGTTTCGACAGGTCGATGTACGAGCAGTACTTC | CASSFDRSMYEQYF
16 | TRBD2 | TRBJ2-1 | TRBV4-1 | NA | TGCGCCAGCAGCCAAGTCCCCAGCGGGATGATCAATGAGCAGTTCTTC | CASSQVPSGMINEQFF
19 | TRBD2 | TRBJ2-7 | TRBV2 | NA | TGTGCCAGCAGTGAACGCTTCCTTATGCTAGCGGGAGGTACCTACGAGCAGTACTTC | CASSERFLMLAGGTYEQYF
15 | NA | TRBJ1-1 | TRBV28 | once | TGTGCCAGCAGTGCCAGGACGGGGATGAACACTGAAGCTTTCTTT | CASSARTGMNTEAFF
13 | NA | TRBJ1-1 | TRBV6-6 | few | TGTGCCAGCAGTTACGGGGGAGGTACTGAAGCTTTCTTT | CASSYGGGTEAFF
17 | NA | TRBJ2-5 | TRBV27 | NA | TGTGCCAGCAGTCCGACCACTGACAGTCTTTTCCAAGAGACCCAGTACTTC | CASSPTTDSLFQETQYF
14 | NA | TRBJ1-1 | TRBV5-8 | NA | TGTGCCAGCAGCCCGAGGGGCGGGGACACTGAAGCTTTCTTT | CASSPRGGDTEAFF
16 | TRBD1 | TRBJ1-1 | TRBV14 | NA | TGTGCCAGCAGCCGCTCAGGGGGCTGGACGAACACTGAAGCTTTCTTT | CASSRSGGWTNTEAFF
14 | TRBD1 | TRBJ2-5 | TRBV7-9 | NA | TGTGCCAGCAGCTCGGGACAGAACCAAGAGACCCAGTACTTC | CASSSGQNQETQYF
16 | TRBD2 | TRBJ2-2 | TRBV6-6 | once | TGTGCCAGCAGTTACGAGGGACTAGCGGACACCGGGGAGCTGTTTTTT | CASSYEGLADTGELFF
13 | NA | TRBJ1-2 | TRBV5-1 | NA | TGCGCCAGCAGCGGACCAGTCGACTATGGCTACACCTTC | CASSGPVDYGYTF
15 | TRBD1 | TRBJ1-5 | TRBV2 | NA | TGTGCCAGCAGGGGGGGACAGGGATTAGGTCAGCCCCAGCATTTT | CASRGGQGLGQPQHF
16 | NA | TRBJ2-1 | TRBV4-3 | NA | TGCGCCAGCAGCCAAGATGCAGGGAGCTCCTACAATGAGCAGTTCTTC | CASSQDAGSSYNEQFF
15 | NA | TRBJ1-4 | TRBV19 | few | TGTGCCAGTAGTATTCGGACCTGGGGTAATGAAAAACTGTTTTTT | CASSIRTWGNEKLFF
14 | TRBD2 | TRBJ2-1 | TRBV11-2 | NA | TGTGCCAGCAGCTTAGCGGGAGGGCCCCATGAGCAGTTCTTC | CASSLAGGPHEQFF
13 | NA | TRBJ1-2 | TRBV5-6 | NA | TGTGCCAGCAGCCCGGGGGGGGCGCGGGGCTACACCTTC | CASSPGGARGYTF
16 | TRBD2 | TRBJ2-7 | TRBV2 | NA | TGTGCCAGCAGTGGCTTCCTAGCGGGAGTGCGGGACGAGCAGTACTTC | CASSGFLAGVRDEQYF
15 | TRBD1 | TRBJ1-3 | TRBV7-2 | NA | TGTGCCAGCAGCCCTTACAGGGGTTCTGGAAACACCATATATTTT | CASSPYRGSGNTIYF
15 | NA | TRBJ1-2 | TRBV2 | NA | TGTGCCAGCAGCGCCGGGACCCACCCTAACTATGGCTACACCTTC | CASSAGTHPNYGYTF
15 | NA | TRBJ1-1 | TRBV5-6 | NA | TGTGCCAGCAGCTTCGGGGGGCTGGTTTTCACTGAAGCTTTCTTT | CASSFGGLVFTEAFF
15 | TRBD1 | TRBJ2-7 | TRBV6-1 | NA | TGTGCCAGCAAGTTCGGACAGGGAAGACCCTACGAGCAGTACTTC | CASKFGQGRPYEQYF
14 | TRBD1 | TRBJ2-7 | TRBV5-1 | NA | TGCGCCAGCAGCTTGGGACAGGGACAGTACGAGCAGTACTTC | CASSLGQGQYEQYF
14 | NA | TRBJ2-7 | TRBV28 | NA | TGTGCCAGCAGTTTGCGAGTCCTTTCCTACGAGCAGTACTTC | CASSLRVLSYEQYF
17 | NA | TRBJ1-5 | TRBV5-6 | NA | TGTGCCAGCAGCTCGTGTTTTAGTCCCCCACGGTATCAGCCCCAGCATTTT | CASSSCFSPPRYQPQHF
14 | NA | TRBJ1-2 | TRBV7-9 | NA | TGTGCCAGCAGCTTAGTCGCGGGAAGGGACGGCTACACCTTC | CASSLVAGRDGYTF
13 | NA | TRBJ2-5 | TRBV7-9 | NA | TGTGCCAGCAGCCCGGTTAATAAAGAGACCCAGTACTTC | CASSPVNKETQYF
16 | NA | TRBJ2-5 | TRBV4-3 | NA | TGCGCCAGCAGCCTACAGCAGGGTAAGGGAACGGAGACCCAGTACTTC | CASSLQQGKGTETQYF
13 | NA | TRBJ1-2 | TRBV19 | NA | TGTGCCAGTAGGTCTGGATCTGGATATGGCTACACCTTC | CASRSGSGYGYTF
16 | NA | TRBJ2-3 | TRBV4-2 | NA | TGTGCCAGCAACAGGATTCTTGAAGCTAGCACAGATACGCAGTATTTT | CASNRILEASTDTQYF
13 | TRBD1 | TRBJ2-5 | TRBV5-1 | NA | TGCGCCAGCAGGTCAGGGGGCGAGGAGACCCAGTACTTC | CASRSGGEETQYF
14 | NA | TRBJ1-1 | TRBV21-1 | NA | TGTGCCAGCAGCCCAGGAAAGGGGTACACTGAAGCTTTCTTT | CASSPGKGYTEAFF
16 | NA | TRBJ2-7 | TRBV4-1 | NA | TGCGCCAGCAGCCACGCCGCCCGGGACGATCCCTACGAGCAGTACTTC | CASSHAARDDPYEQYF
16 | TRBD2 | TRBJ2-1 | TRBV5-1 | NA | TGCGCCAGCAGCTATCGGACTAGCGGAAGGGACAATGAGCAGTTCTTC | CASSYRTSGRDNEQFF
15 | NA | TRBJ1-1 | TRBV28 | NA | TGTGCCTCCCAATTGAGAGATTATAGTAAAACTGAAGCTTTCTTT | CASQLRDYSKTEAFF
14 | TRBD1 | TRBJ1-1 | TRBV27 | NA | TGTGCCAGCAGTCGAGACAGGGGGGACACTGAAGCTTTCTTT | CASSRDRGDTEAFF
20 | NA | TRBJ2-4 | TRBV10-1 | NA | TGCGCCAGCAGTGAATCGGGATGGGTCCTGGGGGCGTCGGCCAAAAACATTCAGTACTTC | CASSESGWVLGASAKNIQYF
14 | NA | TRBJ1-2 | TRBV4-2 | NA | TGTGCCAGCAGCCCCCGTCAGGACCGTGAGGGCTACACCTTC | CASSPRQDREGYTF
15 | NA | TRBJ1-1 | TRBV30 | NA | TGTGCCTGGAGTGTCTTGGCCAGGGGCCAAACTGAAGCTTTCTTT | CAWSVLARGQTEAFF
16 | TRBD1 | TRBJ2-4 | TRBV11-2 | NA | TGTGCCAGCAGCTCCCGGGACAGGGGTTTTGAAAACATTCAGTACTTC | CASSSRDRGFENIQYF
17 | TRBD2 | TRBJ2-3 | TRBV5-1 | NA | TGCGCCAGTAATGTAGCTAGCGGGAGTTGGAGCACAGATACGCAGTATTTT | CASNVASGSWSTDTQYF
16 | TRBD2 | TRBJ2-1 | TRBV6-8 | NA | TGTGCCAGCAGTTACGAAAGCGGGAGTGACAACAATGAGCAGTTCTTC | CASSYESGSDNNEQFF
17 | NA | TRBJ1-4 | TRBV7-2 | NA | TGTGCCAGCAGCTTACCTATCACAGGGCCTCCTAATGAAAAACTGTTTTTT | CASSLPITGPPNEKLFF
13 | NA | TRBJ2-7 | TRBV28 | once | TGTGCCAGCAGTTTAGATGGCAGGGGCGAGCAGTACTTC | CASSLDGRGEQYF
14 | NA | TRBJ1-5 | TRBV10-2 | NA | TGCGCCAGCAGTGAGTTGGGACTCAATCAGCCCCAGCATTTT | CASSELGLNQPQHF
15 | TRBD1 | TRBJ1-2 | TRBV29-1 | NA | TGCAGCGTTAATGGACAGGCCTCCATTCAGGGTGGCTACACCTTC | CSVNGQASIQGGYTF
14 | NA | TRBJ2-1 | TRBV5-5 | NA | TGTGCCAGCAGCTTAGTGGGAGGTTTAGATGAGCAGTTCTTC | CASSLVGGLDEQFF
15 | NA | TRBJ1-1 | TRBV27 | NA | TGTGCCAGCAGCCCCATGACAGGCTTGAACACTGAAGCTTTCTTT | CASSPMTGLNTEAFF
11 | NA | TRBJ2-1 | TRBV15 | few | TGTGCCACCAGCACTAGCCGTGAGCAGTTCTTC | CATSTSREQFF
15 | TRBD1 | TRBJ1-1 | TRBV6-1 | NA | TGTGCCAGCAGTGAAGGTACAGGGGCGAACACTGAAGCTTTCTTT | CASSEGTGANTEAFF
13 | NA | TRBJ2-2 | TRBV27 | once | TGTGCCAGCAGTTTGAAAAACACCGGGGAGCTGTTTTTT | CASSLKNTGELFF
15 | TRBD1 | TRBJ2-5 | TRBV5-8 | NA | TGTGCCAGCAGCTTGGAAGACAGGGATCAAGAGACCCAGTACTTC | CASSLEDRDQETQYF
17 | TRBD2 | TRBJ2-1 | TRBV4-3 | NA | TGCGCCAGCAGCCAAGATCTTGTGCGGGAGGGTGCCAATGAGCAGTTCTTC | CASSQDLVREGANEQFF